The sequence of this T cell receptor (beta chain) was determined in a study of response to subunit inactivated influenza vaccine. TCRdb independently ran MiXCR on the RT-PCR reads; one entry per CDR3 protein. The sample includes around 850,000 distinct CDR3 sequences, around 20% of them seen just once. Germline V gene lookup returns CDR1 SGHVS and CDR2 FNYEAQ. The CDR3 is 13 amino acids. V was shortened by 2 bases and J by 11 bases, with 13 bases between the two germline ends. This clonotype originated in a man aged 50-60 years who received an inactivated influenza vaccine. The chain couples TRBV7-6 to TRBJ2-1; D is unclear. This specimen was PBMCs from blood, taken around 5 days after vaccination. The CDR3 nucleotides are TGTGCCAGCAGCTTAATCCGGTCCGATAAGCAGTTCTTC. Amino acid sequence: CASSLIRSDKQFF.